This T cell receptor beta chain emerged from a study of Graves' ophthalmopathy and Graves' hyperthyroidism. The evidence that diagnosis relied on was clinical symptoms, serum thyroxine, TRAb, thyroid ultrasound and orbital computed tomography. An approximately 9.4 ml volume of fresh peripheral blood provided the PBMCs. Trimming removed 8 bases from V and 5 bases from J; junction bases left unmatched: 14. The CDR3 spans 15 residues. Germline V gene lookup returns CDR1 ENHRY and CDR2 SYGVKD. Broader study findings: Distinction of ophthalmopathy from stable hyperthyroidism by a 13-signature model reached roughly 88% sensitivity and roughly 81% specificity. Most thyroid clonotypes expanded beyond 0.001 frequency were also found in blood.

For repertoire sequencing, the TCR beta CDR3 regions were amplified from RNA transcripts. HTBI primers primed a first-round RT-PCR, and a second-round multiplex PCR followed. One entry per CDR3 protein, called by TCRdb with MiXCR from the multiplex PCR reads. The table lists 350,000 to 450,000 distinct CDR3 sequences, around 20% of them singletons. Remarks on this clonotype: The antigen is undetermined.

The sequencing sample was made of peripheral blood. This sequence was found in a woman in her late teens or twenties with Graves' ophthalmopathy. This chain uses TRBV10-3 with TRBJ2-7; 8 bases fit TRBD1. The CDR3 protein is CAISYTGTGFHEQYF. As DNA, the CDR3 is TGTGCCATCTCATACACCGGGACAGGCTTCCACGAGCAGTACTTC.